Only a few counts were recorded for the clone carrying this T cell receptor (beta chain). The ends lost 5 bases at V and 5 bases at J; junction bases unmatched: 13. CDR1 and CDR2 from the germline V gene are SEHNR and FQNEAQ (reference sequence). The CDR3 is 17 amino acids. The source of the sample is a study of molecular identifiers for immune sequencing clone quantification. TCRdb analysed the PCR reads with MiXCR anew, one entry per CDR3 protein. The table has approximately 500,000 distinct CDR3 sequences, roughly 26% seen once. This TCR was recovered from a human donor in good health. Some libraries in this study had Jurkat cell RNA spiked in. Specimen: naive CD8+ T cells from blood, with Jurkat cell RNA spiked in. Subset indicated: FACS-sorted CD8+CD4-CCR7+CD45RA+ naive T cells. The chain joins TRBV7-9 to TRBJ2-7; 12 bases are a match to TRBD1. The CDR3: CASSPEIGTGGYNEQYF. CDR3 in DNA: TGTGCCAGCAGCCCAGAGATTGGGACAGGGGGCTATAACGAGCAGTACTTC.